A selection of T cell receptor beta chains follows, all from one sample in a study of beta chain features in type 1 diabetes. Libraries were prepared by immunoSEQ multiplex PCR; TCRdb keeps only in-frame clonotypes and omits some of them. Of about 470,000 clones in the sample, 25% to 35% were seen once. The sample consisted of naive CD4+ T cells from blood. The receptor source for this set is a man younger than 35 in good health. The CDR3 runs from the conserved cysteine through the conserved F or W. D genes are given only for firm matches. Rows give clone size only sometimes, using once, few, many, or a class for an expanded clone.

V gene	D gene	CDR3 length	J gene	clone size	CDR3 DNA	CDR3 protein
TRBV4-1	TRBD2	17	TRBJ2-3	few	TGCGCCAGCAGCCAAGTGGGCCGGAGCGGGAGTGCAGATACGCAGTATTTT	CASSQVGRSGSADTQYF
TRBV5-6	-	14	TRBJ2-3	-	TGTGCCAGCACCGGAGTTTCTAGCACAGATACGCAGTATTTT	CASTGVSSTDTQYF
TRBV5-6	-	14	TRBJ2-1	-	TGTGCCAGCACTGCGGGGGCGTCCTACAATGAGCAGTTCTTC	CASTAGASYNEQFF
TRBV7-8	-	12	TRBJ2-7	-	TGTGCCAGCAGCTTAGCGGGGCACGGCCTGTACTTC	CASSLAGHGLYF
TRBV7-2	-	15	TRBJ2-7	-	TGTGCCAGCAGCTCAAATCGGGCCAGCTCCTACGAGCAGTACTTC	CASSSNRASSYEQYF
TRBV5-1	TRBD2	15	TRBJ2-3	few	TGCGCCAGCAGCCCTGGACTAGCGGGCACAGATACGCAGTATTTT	CASSPGLAGTDTQYF
TRBV15	TRBD2	16	TRBJ2-4	few	TGTGCCACCAGCGGAGGGACTAGTGTAGCCAAAAACATTCAGTACTTC	CATSGGTSVAKNIQYF
TRBV5-1	TRBD2	14	TRBJ2-5	-	TGCGCCAGCAGCTGGCTGGGACTACAAGAGACCCAGTACTTC	CASSWLGLQETQYF
TRBV13	TRBD2	16	TRBJ2-1	-	TGTGCCAGCAGCGCCGTTAGCGGGAGAGGCCCCAATGAGCAGTTCTTC	CASSAVSGRGPNEQFF
TRBV7-2	TRBD2	15	TRBJ2-7	once	TGTGCCAGCAGCTTACTAGCGGGTGCTTCCTACGAGCAGTACTTC	CASSLLAGASYEQYF
TRBV27	-	15	TRBJ2-1	-	TGTGCCAGCAGTTTGCGCGTTCCTTTTGGCAATGAGCAGTTCTTC	CASSLRVPFGNEQFF
TRBV6-5	TRBD1	14	TRBJ2-5	-	TGTGCCAGCAGTTGGGGACAGGGGGAGGAGACCCAGTACTTC	CASSWGQGEETQYF
TRBV6-1	-	16	TRBJ2-1	once	TGTGCCACCAGTGATTTAGGTGGGAGTTCCTACAATGAGCAGTTCTTC	CATSDLGGSSYNEQFF
TRBV5-1	-	14	TRBJ2-2	-	TGCGCCAGCAGCTTGGGACAGGATGCCGGGGAGCTGTTTTTT	CASSLGQDAGELFF
TRBV4-2	TRBD2	15	TRBJ2-1	-	TGTGCCAGCAGCCAAGTAGTTAGCGGGATCGGGGAGCAGTTCTTC	CASSQVVSGIGEQFF
TRBV11-1	TRBD2	16	TRBJ2-1	-	TGTGCCAGCAGCGCTCATGGACTAGCGGGAGACAATGAGCAGTTCTTC	CASSAHGLAGDNEQFF
TRBV15	TRBD2	17	TRBJ2-5	few	TGTGCCACCAGCAGAGTCGCCCCACTAGCGGGGGGAGAGACCCAGTACTTC	CATSRVAPLAGGETQYF
TRBV30	-	14	TRBJ1-5	-	TGTGCCTGGACGGGACCCTATAGCAATCAGCCCCAGCATTTT	CAWTGPYSNQPQHF
TRBV6-5	-	16	TRBJ1-4	few	TGTGCCAGCAGTTACTCGAAAGGGGCTCCTAATGAAAAACTGTTTTTT	CASSYSKGAPNEKLFF